This TCR beta chain derives from a study of lymphopenia after photon versus proton radiotherapy. This CDR3 has 13 amino acids. Trimming took off 8 bases at V and 1 base at J, with 10 bases between the two ends. Germline CDR1 LNHNV, CDR2 YYDKDF (reference sequence). The table came from immunoSEQ multiplex PCR; TCRdb's copy has only in-frame clones and leaves some out. The sample has approximately 30,000 clones; 94% are singletons. The rearrangement links TRBV15 to TRBJ2-3; D uncertain. The input for sequencing was peripheral blood, taken from a patient treated with photon-based radiotherapy. The receptor was isolated from a woman aged 45 to 65 with cholangiocarcinoma. The CDR3 spells CATSLRGTDTQYF. In nucleotides, the CDR3 is TGTGCCACCTCGTTACGCGGCACAGATACGCAGTATTTT.